This record looks at one T cell receptor (beta chain) sequence and its context. Its antigen is unidentified. V lost 4 bases and J 6 bases, leaving 11 bases between the germline ends. CDR1 and CDR2 from the germline V gene are SGHAT and FQNNGV. The CDR3 covers 13 residues. The sample belongs to a study of cytomegalovirus exposure and HLA in healthy donors. Looking at the study overall: Findings of an earlier analysis included 110 million or so unique TCR beta sequences from some 200 million T cells.

Vbeta (60) and Jbeta (13) primers were used in the PCR. Only in-frame clones appear in the TCRdb table, and some are missing; sequencing was by immunoSEQ multiplex PCR. The repertoire holds under 200,000 clones, with roughly 80% as singletons. Study-wide findings and caveats: Reportedly, diagnosis of cytomegalovirus status by the classifier showed high specificity and sensitivity. Analysis was carried out at a later point, and it linked a missense DCLRE1C variant to TCR beta V- and J-gene trimming.

This chain links TRBV11-2 with TRBJ2-3, with D perhaps matching TRBD1 (6 bases). This sequence was found in a woman aged 40 to 50 in good health and CMV-seronegative. Sample: PBMCs. DNA for the CDR3: TGTGCCAGCAGCTCAGGGGTTTGGGATACGCAGTATTTT. This gives the protein CASSSGVWDTQYF.